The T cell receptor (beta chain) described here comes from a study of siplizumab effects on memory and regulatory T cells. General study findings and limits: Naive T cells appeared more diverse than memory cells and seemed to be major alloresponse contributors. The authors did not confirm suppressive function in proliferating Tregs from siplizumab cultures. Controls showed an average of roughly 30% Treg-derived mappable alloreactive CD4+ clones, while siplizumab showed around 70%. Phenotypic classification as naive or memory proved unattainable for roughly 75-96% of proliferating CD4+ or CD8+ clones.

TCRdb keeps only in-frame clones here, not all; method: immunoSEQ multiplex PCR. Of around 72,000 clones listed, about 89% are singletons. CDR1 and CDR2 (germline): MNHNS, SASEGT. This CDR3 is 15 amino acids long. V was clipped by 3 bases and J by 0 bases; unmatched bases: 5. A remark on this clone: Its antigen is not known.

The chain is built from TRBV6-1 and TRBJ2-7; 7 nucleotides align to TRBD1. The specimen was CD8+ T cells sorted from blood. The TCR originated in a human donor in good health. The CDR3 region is CASSELTGSSYEQYF. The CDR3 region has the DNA TGTGCCAGCAGTGAGTTGACAGGGAGCTCCTACGAGCAGTACTTC.